The clone carrying this T cell receptor beta chain appeared a single time. The antigen is not known. The record originates from a study of cytomegalovirus exposure and HLA in healthy donors. Study findings and constraints: TCR association rates varied by HLA locus in a later analysis, with DRB1 highest and HLA-C lowest. Of the V segments, some could not be distinguished, including TRBV6-2 and TRBV6-3, and were excluded. Highly shared variants forming one cluster were likely a sequencing artifact.

PCR primers comprised 60 Vbeta and 13 Jbeta primers. This table comes from immunoSEQ multiplex PCR, and its TCRdb copy is limited to in-frame clones, with some not included. The sample lists more than 140,000 clones, almost 85% occurring once. The trim removed 6 bases at V and 6 bases at J, leaving 8 bases unmatched. The CDR3 runs 12 residues. Germline loops: CDR1 SQVTM, CDR2 ANQGSEA. It was healthy bone marrow donors who served as donors. The sequencing sample was made of PBMCs. The TCR comes from a man aged 25 to 40 in good health and CMV-seropositive. The gene calls are TRBV29-1 and TRBJ2-7, with TRBD2 identical over 7 bases. CDR3 coding DNA: TGCAGCGTCCGGGGGGTGACCTGCGAGCAGTACTTC. Its protein product is CSVRGVTCEQYF.